This TCR beta chain was recovered during a study of T cells in Graves' hyperthyroidism and ophthalmopathy. Looking at the study overall: Any treatment followed the collection of peripheral blood at initial diagnosis.

Researchers defined stable Graves' hyperthyroidism as no ophthalmopathy progression within 18 months. Regions amplified from RNA transcripts were the TCR beta CDR3 regions. The TCR CDR3 first-round RT-PCR relied on the HTBI primer set. TCRdb re-analysed the multiplex PCR reads in MiXCR, keeping a single row per CDR3 protein. The sample consists of 100,000 to 130,000 distinct CDR3 sequences, 16% of them appearing once. Germline values: CDR1 MDHEN, CDR2 SYDVKM. The CDR3 contains 12 residues. With 3 bases removed from V and 9 bases from J, the gap between germline ends came to 6 bases. This clonotype was detected many times.

The chain employs TRBV28 and TRBJ1-6; D gene ambiguous. Sequenced: blood. This TCR was recovered from a woman aged 50 to 60 with Graves' hyperthyroidism. The CDR3 DNA follows: TGTGCCAGCAGTTTCACCCCTTCACCCCTCCACTTT. It is translated as CASSFTPSPLHF.